This entry concerns a single T cell receptor (beta chain). The data are from a study of blood T cell repertoires in COVID-19. Study processing details: Amplifying reference gene primers gave estimates of nucleated cell counts. The method was immunoSEQ multiplex PCR; TCRdb's version includes in-frame clones alone and lacks a portion of them. V and J calls plus clone size are reproduced from that table; the DNA served to infer D and trimming. The sample records fewer than 150,000 clones, roughly 84% being singletons. CDR3 length equals 15 residues. The V segment lost 0 bases and the J segment 2 bases; nucleotides outside the gene matches: 3. CDR1 and CDR2 from the germline V gene are SGHRS and YFSETQ.

Sequenced input: PBMCs or T cells enriched from blood (not recorded which). This clonotype was sampled from a man between 45 and 60 years old in a cohort exposed to, infected with or recovered from COVID-19 (not recorded which). The chain combines TRBV5-1 with TRBJ2-5, with 8 positions matching TRBD2. The CDR3 spells CASSLAASGQETQYF. CDR3 sequence (DNA): TGCGCCAGCAGCTTGGCGGCTAGCGGGCAAGAGACCCAGTACTTC. The variable domain in full, with the rest retrieved from reference TRBV5-1 and TRBJ2-5, is KAGVTQTPRYLIKTRGQQVTLSCSPISGHRSVSWYQQTPGQGLQFLFEYFSETQRNKGNFPGRFSGRQFSNSRSEMNVSTLELGDSALYLCASSLAASGQETQYFGPGTRLLVL.